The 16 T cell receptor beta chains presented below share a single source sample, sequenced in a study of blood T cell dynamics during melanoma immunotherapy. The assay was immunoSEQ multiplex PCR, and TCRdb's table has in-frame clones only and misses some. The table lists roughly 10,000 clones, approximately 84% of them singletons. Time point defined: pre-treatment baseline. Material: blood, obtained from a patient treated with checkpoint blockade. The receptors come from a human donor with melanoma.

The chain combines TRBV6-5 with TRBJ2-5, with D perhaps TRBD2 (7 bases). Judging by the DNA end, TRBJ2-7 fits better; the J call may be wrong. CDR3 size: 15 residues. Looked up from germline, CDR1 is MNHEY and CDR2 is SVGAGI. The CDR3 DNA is TGTGCCAGCCCTAAAGGGGGGGAAAGTTTCTACGAGCAGTACTTC. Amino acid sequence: CASPKGGESFYEQYF.

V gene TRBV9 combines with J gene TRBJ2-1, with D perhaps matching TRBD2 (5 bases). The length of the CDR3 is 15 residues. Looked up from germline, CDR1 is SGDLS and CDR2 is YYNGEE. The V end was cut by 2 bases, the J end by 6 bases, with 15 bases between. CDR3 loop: CASSVRDETSNEQFF. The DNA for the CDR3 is TGTGCCAGCAGCGTGAGGGATGAAACGAGCAATGAGCAGTTCTTC.

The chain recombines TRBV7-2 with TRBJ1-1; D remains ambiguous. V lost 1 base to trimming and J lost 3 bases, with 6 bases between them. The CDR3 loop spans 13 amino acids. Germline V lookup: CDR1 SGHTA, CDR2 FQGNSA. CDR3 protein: CASSLVPDTEAFF. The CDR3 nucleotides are TGTGCCAGCAGCTTAGTACCCGACACTGAAGCTTTCTTT.

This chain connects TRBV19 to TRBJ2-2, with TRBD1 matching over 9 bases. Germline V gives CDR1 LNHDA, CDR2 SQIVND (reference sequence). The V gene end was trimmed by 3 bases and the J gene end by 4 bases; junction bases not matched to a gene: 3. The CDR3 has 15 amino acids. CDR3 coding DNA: TGTGCCAGTAGTATCCAACAGGGGGCCACCGGGGAGCTGTTTTTT. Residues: CASSIQQGATGELFF.

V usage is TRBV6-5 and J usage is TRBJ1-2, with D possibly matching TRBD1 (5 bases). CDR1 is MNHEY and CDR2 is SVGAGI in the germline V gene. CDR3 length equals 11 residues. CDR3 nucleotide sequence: TGTCACTCGGGGCTTGACTATGGCTACACCTTC. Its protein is CHSGLDYGYTF.

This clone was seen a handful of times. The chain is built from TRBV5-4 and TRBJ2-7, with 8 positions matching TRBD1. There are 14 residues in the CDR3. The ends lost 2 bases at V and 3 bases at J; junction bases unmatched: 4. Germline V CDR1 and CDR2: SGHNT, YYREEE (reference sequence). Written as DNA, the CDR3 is TGTGCCAGCAGCTTAGGGACAGGTCACTACGAGCAGTACTTC. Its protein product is CASSLGTGHYEQYF.

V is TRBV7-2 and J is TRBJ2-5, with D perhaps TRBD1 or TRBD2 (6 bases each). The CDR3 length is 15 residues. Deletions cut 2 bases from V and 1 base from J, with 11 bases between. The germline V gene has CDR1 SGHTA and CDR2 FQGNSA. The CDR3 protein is CASSLLGGSQETQYF. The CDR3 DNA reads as TGTGCCAGCAGCTTACTCGGGGGCTCCCAAGAGACCCAGTACTTC.

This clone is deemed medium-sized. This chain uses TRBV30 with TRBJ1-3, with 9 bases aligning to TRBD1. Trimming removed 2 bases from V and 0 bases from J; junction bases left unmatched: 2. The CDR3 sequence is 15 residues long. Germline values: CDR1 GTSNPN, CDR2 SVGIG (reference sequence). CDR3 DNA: TGTGCCTGGAGTACGGGACAGGGCTCTGGAAACACCATATATTTT. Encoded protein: CAWSTGQGSGNTIYF.

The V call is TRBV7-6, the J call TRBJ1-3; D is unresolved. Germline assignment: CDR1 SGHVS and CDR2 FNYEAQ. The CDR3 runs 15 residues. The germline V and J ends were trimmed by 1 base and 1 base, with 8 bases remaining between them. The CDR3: CASSLEWGSGNTIYF. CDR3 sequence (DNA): TGTGCCAGCAGCTTAGAGTGGGGTTCTGGAAACACCATATATTTT.

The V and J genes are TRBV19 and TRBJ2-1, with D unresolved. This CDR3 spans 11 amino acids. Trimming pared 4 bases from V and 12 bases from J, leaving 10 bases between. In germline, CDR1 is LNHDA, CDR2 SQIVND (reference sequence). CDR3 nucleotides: TGTGCCAGTAGTAGTCCCCGTTTGCAGTTCTTC. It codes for CASSSPRLQFF.

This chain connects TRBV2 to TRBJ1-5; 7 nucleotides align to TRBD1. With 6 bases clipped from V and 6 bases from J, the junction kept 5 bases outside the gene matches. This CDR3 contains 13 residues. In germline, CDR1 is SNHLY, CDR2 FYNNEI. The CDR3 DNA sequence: TGTGCCAGCAGCGCGACAGGGTCTCAGCCCCAGCATTTT. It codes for CASSATGSQPQHF.

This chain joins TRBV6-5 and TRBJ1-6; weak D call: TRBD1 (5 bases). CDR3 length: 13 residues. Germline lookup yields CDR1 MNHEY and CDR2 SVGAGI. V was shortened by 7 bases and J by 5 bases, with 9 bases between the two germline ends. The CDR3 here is CASKGLHNSPLHF. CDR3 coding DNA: TGTGCCAGCAAGGGACTCCATAATTCACCCCTCCACTTT.

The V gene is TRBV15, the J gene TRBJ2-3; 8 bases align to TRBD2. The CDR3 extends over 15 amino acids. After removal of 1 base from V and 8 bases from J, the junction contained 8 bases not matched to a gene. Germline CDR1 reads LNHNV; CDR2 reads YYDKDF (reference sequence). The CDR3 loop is CATSRGGRGDATQYF. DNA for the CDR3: TGTGCCACCAGCAGAGGAGGGCGGGGGGATGCTACGCAGTATTTT.

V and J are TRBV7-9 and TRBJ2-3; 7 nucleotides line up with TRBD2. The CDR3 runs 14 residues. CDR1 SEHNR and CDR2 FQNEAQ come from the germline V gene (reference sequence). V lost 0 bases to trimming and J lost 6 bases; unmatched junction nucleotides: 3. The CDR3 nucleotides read TGTGCCAGCAGCTTAGCGGGGGGGACGGATACGCAGTATTTT. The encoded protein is CASSLAGGTDTQYF.

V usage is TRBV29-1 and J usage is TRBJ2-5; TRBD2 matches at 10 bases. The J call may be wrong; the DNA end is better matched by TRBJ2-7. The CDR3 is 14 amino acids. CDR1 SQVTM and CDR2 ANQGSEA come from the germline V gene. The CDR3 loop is CSVLSGGSSYEQYF. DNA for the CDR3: TGCAGCGTTCTTAGCGGGGGGAGCTCCTACGAGCAGTACTTC.

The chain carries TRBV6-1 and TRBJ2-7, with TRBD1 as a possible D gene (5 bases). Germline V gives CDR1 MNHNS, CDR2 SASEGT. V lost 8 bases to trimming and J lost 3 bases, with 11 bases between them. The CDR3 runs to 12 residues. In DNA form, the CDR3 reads TGTGCCAGCGCCGACAGTTACTACGAGCAGTACTTC. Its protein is CASADSYYEQYF.